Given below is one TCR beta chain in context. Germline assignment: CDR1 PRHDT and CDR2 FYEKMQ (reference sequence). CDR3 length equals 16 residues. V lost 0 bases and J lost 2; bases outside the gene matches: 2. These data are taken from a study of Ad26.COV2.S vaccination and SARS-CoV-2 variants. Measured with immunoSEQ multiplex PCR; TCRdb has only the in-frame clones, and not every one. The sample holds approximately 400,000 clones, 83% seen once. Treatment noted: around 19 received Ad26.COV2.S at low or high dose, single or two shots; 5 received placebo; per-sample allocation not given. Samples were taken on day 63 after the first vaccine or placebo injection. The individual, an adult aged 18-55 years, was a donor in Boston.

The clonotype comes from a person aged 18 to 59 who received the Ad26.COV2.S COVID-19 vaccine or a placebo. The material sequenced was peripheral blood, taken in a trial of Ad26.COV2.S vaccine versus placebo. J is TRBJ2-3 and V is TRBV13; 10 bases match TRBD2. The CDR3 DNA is TGTGCCAGCAGCTTAGGACTAGCGGGAAACACAGATACGCAGTATTTT. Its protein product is CASSLGLAGNTDTQYF.